This T cell receptor beta chain was identified in a study of Graves' ophthalmopathy and Graves' hyperthyroidism. The study's findings and limits: Most thyroid clonotypes with frequency above 0.001 were detected in blood too.

TCR beta CDR3 amplification used RNA transcripts. Second-round multiplex PCR came after a first-round RT-PCR that employed HTBI primers. MiXCR, applied by TCRdb to the multiplex PCR reads, yields one record per CDR3 protein. Of about 590,000 distinct CDR3 sequences in the sample, less than 45% were seen once. The CDR3 runs 17 residues. Between the trimmed V and J ends, which lost 3 bases and 4 bases, there was a span of 21 bases. Looked up from germline, CDR1 is LGHDT and CDR2 is YNNKEL (reference sequence). Of note for this clonotype: The antigen remains unidentified.

This clonotype originated in an adult man with Graves' hyperthyroidism. This chain uses TRBV3-1 with TRBJ1-2; perhaps TRBD1 as D (6 bases). Sequenced input: peripheral blood or thyroid tissue (not recorded which). CDR3 nucleotide sequence: TGTGCCAGCAGCCATCCCTTGCGGGGTTCCAGGGGCTATGGCTACACCTTC. It translates to CASSHPLRGSRGYGYTF.